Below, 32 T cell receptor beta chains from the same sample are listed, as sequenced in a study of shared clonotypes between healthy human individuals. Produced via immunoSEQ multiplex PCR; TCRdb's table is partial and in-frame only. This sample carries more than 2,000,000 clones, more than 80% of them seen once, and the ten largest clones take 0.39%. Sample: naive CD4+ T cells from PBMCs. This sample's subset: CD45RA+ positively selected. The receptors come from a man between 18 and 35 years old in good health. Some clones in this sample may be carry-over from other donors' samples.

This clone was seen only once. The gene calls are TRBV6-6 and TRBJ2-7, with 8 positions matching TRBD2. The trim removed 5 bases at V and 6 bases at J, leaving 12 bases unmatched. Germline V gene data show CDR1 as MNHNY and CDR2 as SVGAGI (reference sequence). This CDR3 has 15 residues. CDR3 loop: CASSPPDGRASEQYF. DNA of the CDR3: TGTGCCAGCAGTCCCCCAGACGGGAGGGCTTCCGAGCAGTACTTC.

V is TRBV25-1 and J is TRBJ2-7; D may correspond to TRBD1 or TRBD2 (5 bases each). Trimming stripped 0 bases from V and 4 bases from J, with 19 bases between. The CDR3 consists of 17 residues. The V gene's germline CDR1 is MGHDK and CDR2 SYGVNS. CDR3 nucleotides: TGTGCCAGCAGTGAATATCCGGGACCCGCAAAGGGTTACGAGCAGTACTTC. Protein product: CASSEYPGPAKGYEQYF.

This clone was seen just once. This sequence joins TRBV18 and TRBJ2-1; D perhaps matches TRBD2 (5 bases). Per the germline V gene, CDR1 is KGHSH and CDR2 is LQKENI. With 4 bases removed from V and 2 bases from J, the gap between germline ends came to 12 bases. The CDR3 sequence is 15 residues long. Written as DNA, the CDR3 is TGTGCCAGCTCACTGCAGGACTTTACCTACAATGAGCAGTTCTTC. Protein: CASSLQDFTYNEQFF.

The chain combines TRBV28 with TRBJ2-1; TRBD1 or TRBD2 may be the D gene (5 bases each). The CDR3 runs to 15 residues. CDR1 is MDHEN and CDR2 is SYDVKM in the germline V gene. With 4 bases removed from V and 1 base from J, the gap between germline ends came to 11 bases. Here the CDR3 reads CASSYAGASYNEQFF. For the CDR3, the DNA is TGTGCCAGCAGTTACGCCGGGGCGTCCTACAATGAGCAGTTCTTC.

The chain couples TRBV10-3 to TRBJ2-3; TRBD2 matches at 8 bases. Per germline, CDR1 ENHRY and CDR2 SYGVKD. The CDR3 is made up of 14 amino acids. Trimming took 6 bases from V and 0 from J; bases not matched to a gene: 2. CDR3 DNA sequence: TGTGCCATCAGACAGCGGGAGAGCACAGATACGCAGTATTTT. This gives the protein CAIRQRESTDTQYF.

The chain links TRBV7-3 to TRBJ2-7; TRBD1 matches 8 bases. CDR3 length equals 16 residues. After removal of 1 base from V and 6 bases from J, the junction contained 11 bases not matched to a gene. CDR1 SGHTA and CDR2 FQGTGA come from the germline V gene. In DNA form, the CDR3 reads TGTGCCAGCAGCTTAATGGGAAGACAGGGGCCCTCCGAGCAGTACTTC. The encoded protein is CASSLMGRQGPSEQYF.

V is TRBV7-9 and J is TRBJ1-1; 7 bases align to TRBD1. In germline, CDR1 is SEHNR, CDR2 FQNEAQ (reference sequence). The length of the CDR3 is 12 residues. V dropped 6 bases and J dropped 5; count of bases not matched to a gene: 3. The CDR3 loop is CASSPGGTEAFF. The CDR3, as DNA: TGTGCCAGCAGTCCAGGGGGAACTGAAGCTTTCTTT.

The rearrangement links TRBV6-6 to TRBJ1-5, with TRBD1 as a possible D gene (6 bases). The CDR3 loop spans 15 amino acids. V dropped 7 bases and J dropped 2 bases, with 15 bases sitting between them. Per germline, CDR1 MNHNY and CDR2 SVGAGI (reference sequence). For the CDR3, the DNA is TGTGCCAGCACCGATAAGGCAGGGGGCAATCAGCCCCAGCATTTT. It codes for CASTDKAGGNQPQHF.

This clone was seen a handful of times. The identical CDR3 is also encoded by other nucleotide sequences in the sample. The CDR3 bases are TGTGCCAGCTCACCGGACTCCTACGAGCAGTACTTC. Amino acid sequence: CASSPDSYEQYF. V and J are TRBV18 and TRBJ2-7, with D unresolved. There are 12 residues in the CDR3. V lost 3 bases and J lost 0, with 3 bases in between. Germline V lookup: CDR1 KGHSH, CDR2 LQKENI.

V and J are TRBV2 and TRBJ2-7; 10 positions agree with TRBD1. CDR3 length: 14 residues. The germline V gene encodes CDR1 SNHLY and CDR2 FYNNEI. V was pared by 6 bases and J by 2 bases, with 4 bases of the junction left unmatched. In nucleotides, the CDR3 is TGTGCCAGCAGGGCCGGACAGGGGGCCTACGAGCAGTACTTC. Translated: CASRAGQGAYEQYF.

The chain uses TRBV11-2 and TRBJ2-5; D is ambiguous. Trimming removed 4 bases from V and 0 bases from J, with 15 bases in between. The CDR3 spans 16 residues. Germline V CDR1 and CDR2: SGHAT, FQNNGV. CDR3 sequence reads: CASSYTGARYQETQYF. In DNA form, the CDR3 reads TGTGCCAGCAGCTACACTGGCGCCAGGTACCAAGAGACCCAGTACTTC.

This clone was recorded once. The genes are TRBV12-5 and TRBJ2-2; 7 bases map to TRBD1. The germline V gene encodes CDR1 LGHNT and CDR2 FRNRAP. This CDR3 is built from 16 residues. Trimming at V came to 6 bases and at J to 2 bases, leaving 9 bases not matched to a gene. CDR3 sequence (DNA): TGTGCTAGTGGGACAGGGTCGGGGACCAACACCGGGGAGCTGTTTTTT. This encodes CASGTGSGTNTGELFF.

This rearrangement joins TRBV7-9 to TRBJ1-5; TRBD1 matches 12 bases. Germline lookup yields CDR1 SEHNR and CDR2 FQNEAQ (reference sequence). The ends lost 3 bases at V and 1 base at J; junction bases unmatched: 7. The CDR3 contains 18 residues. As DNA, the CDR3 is TGTGCCAGCAGCTTTGGGACAGGGGGCTTCGGGAGCAATCAGCCCCAGCATTTT. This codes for CASSFGTGGFGSNQPQHF.

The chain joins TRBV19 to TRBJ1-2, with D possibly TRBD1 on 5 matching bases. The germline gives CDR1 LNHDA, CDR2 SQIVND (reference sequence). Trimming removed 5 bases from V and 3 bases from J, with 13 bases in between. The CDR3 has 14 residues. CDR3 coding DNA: TGTGCCAGTAGTTCACCGGGACGGTACTATGGCTACACCTTC. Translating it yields CASSSPGRYYGYTF.

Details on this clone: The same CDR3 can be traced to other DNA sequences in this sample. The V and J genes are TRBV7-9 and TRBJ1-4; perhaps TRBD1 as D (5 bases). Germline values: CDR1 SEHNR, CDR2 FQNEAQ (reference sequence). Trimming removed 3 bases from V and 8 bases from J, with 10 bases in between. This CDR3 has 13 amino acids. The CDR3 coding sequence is TGTGCCAGCAGCTTGGGCCAGGGAGAAAAACTGTTTTTT. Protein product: CASSLGQGEKLFF.

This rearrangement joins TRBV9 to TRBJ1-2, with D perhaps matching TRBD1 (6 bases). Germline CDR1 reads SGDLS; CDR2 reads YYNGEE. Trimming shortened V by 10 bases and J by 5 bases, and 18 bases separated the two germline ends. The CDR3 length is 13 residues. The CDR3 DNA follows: TGTGCCCGTCACCTGCGGGGGGCATATGGCTACACCTTC. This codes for CARHLRGAYGYTF. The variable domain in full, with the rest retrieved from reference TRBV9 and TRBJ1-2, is DSGVTQTPKHLITATGQRVTLRCSPRSGDLSVYWYQQSLDQGLQFLIQYYNGEERAKGNILERFSAQQFPDLHSELNLSSLELGDSALYFCARHLRGAYGYTFGSGTRLTVV.

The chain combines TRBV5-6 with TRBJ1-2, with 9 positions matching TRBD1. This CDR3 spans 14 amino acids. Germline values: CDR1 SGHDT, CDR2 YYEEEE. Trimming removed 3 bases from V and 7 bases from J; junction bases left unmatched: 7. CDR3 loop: CASSWRGQGGGYTF. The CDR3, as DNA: TGTGCCAGCAGCTGGAGGGGACAGGGAGGTGGCTACACCTTC.

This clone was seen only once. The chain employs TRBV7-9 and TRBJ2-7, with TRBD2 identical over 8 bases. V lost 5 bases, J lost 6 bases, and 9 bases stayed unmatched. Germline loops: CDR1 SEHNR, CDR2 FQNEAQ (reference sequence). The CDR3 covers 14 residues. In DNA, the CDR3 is TGTGCCAGCAGCATCGGACTAGCTCGTAGCGAGCAGTACTTC. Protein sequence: CASSIGLARSEQYF.

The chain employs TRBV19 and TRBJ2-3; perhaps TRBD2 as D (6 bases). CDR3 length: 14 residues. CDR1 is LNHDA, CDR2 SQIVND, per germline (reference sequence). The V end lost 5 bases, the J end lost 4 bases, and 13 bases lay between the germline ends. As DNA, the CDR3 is TGTGCCAGTAGTGGGAGGATAATCCCAGATACGCAGTATTTT. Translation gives CASSGRIIPDTQYF.

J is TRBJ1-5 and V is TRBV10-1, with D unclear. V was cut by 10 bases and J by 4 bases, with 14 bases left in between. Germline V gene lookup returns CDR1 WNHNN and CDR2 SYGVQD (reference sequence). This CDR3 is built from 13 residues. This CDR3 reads CANPHGPNQPQHF. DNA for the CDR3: TGCGCCAACCCGCACGGGCCAAATCAGCCCCAGCATTTT.

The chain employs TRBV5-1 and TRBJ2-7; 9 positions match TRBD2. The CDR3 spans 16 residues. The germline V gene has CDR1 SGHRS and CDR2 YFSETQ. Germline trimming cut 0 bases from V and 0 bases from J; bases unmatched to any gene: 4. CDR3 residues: CASSLGASGISYEQYF. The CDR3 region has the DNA TGCGCCAGCAGCTTGGGGGCTAGCGGGATCTCCTACGAGCAGTACTTC.

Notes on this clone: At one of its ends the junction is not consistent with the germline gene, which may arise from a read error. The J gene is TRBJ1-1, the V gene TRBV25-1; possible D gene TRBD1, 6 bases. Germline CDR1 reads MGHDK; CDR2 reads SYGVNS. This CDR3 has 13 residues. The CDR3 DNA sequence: TGTGCCAGCAGTGAAAGGCGTGGGGGGGCGAGCCACTTT. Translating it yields CASSERRGGASHF.

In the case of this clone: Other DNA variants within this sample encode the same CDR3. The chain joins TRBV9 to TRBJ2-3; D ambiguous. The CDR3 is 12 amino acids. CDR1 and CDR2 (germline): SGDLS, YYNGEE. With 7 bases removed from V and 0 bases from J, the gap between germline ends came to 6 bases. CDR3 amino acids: CASSRSTDTQYF. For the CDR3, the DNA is TGTGCCAGCTCACGGAGCACAGATACGCAGTATTTT.

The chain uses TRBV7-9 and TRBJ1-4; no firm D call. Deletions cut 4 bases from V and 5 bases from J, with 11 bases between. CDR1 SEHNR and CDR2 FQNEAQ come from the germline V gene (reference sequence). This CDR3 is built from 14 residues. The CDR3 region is CASSSIRQNEKLFF. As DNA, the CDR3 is TGTGCCAGCAGCTCCATCCGCCAGAATGAAAAACTGTTTTTT.

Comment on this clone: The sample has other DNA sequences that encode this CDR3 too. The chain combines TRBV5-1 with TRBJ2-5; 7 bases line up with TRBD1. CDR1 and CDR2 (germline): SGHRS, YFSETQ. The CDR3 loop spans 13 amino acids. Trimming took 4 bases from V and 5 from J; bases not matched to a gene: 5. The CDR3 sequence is CASSGGQRETQYF. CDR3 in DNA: TGCGCCAGCAGCGGGGGACAGAGGGAGACCCAGTACTTC. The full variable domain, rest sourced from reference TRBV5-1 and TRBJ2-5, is KAGVTQTPRYLIKTRGQQVTLSCSPISGHRSVSWYQQTPGQGLQFLFEYFSETQRNKGNFPGRFSGRQFSNSRSEMNVSTLELGDSALYLCASSGGQRETQYFGPGTRLLVL.

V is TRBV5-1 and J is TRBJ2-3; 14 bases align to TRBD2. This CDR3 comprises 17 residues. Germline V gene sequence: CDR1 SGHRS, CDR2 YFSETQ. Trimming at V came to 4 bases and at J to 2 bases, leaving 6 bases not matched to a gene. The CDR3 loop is CASSARLAGGTTDTQYF. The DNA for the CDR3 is TGCGCCAGCAGCGCAAGACTAGCGGGAGGGACCACAGATACGCAGTATTTT.

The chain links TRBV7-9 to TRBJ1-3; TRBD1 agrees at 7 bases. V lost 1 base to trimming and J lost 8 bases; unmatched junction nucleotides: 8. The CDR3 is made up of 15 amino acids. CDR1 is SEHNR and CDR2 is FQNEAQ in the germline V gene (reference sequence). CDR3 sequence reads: CASSLGDRVGHTIYF. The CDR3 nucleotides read TGTGCCAGCAGCTTAGGAGACAGGGTCGGGCACACCATATATTTT. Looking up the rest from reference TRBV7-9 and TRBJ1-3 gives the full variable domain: DTGVSQNPRHKITKRGQNVTFRCDPISEHNRLYWYRQTLGQGPEFLTYFQNEAQLEKSRLLSDRFSAERPKGSFSTLEIQRTEQGDSAMYLCASSLGDRVGHTIYFGEGSWLTVV.

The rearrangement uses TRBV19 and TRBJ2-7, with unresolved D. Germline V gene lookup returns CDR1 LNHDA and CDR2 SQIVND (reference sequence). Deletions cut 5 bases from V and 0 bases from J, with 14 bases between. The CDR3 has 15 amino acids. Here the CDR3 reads CASSSKVAGSYEQYF. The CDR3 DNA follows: TGTGCCAGTAGTTCTAAAGTTGCCGGCTCCTACGAGCAGTACTTC.

In DNA, the CDR3 is TGTGCCAGCAGTGAACCTGGTAAGGACAGGGGTGAGCAGTTCTTC. Protein product: CASSEPGKDRGEQFF. The V call is TRBV6-1, the J call TRBJ2-1, with 9 bases that match TRBD1. The CDR3 is 15 amino acids. CDR1 and CDR2 from the germline V gene are MNHNS and SASEGT. With V trimmed by 2 bases and J by 9 bases, 8 bases remained unmatched.

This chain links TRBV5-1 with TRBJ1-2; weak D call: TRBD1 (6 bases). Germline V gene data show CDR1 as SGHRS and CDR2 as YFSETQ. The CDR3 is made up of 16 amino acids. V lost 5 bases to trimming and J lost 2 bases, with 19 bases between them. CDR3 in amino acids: CASRSNEIDRNYGYTF. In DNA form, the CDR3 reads TGCGCCAGCAGATCCAACGAAATCGACAGGAACTATGGCTACACCTTC.

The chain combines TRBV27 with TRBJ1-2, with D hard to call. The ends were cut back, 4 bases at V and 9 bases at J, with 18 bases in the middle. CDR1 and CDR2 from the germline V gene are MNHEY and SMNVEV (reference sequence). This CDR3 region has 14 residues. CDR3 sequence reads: CASSSNLRRVSYTF. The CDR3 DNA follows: TGTGCCAGCAGTTCCAACTTGCGACGGGTCAGCTACACCTTC.

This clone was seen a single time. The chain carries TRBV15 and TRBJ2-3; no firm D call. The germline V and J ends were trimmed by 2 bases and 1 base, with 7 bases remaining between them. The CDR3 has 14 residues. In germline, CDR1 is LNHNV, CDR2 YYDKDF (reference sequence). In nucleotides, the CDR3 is TGTGCCACCAGCAGACGCCCGGGCACAGATACGCAGTATTTT. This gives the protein CATSRRPGTDTQYF.